This T cell receptor beta chain was observed in a study of graft-versus-host responses after intestinal transplantation. Turning to the study itself: Recipients obtained multivisceral, liver-intestinal, or isolated intestinal transplants. The whole recipient group had anti-thymocyte globulin induction followed by tacrolimus and steroids for three to four years. Study conclusions and caveats: Ileal or blood samples showed some GvH clones first, and such clones were also found in recipient marrow.

This clone was seen only once. Its antigen is as yet unknown. The CDR3 has 11 residues. Trimming stripped 6 bases from V and 7 bases from J, with 7 bases between. CDR1 MDHEN and CDR2 SYDVKM come from the germline V gene. Clones were sequenced by immunoSEQ multiplex PCR, and TCRdb holds only the in-frame ones, with some missing. Found here are some 90,000 clones, roughly 80% of them singletons; the top ten hold about 0.8%. This TCR derives from a human donor who received an intestinal transplant. The specimen comprised unstimulated CD4+ T cells sorted from spleen or lymph node cells, sampled before intestinal transplant. The chain uses TRBV28 and TRBJ1-5; the D is unclear. CDR3 loop: CASSQRQPQHF. The CDR3 region has the DNA TGTGCCAGCAGCCAGCGGCAGCCCCAGCATTTT. The whole variable domain, remainder taken from reference TRBV28 and TRBJ1-5, is DVKVTQSSRYLVKRTGEKVFLECVQDMDHENMFWYRQDPGLGLRLIYFSYDVKMKEKGDIPEGYSVSREKKERFSLILESASTNQTSMYLCASSQRQPQHFGDGTRLSIL.